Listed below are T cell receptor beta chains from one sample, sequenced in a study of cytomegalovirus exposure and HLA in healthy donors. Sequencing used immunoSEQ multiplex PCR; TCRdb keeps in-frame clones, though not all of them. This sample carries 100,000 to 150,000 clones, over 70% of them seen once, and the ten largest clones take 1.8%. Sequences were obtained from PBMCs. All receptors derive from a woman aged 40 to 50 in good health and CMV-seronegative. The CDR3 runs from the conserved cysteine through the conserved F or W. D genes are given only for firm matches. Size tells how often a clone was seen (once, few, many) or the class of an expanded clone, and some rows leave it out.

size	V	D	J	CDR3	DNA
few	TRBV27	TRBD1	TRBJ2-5	CASSLGGQIRETQYF	TGTGCCAGCAGTTTAGGGGGACAGATCCGTGAGACCCAGTACTTC
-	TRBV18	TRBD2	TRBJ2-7	CASSQSLADYEQYF	TGTGCCAGCTCACAGAGCCTAGCGGATTACGAGCAGTACTTC
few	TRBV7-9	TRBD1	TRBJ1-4	CASSLGQGIGATNEKLFF	TGTGCCAGCAGCCTTGGACAGGGCATCGGTGCAACTAATGAAAAACTGTTTTTT
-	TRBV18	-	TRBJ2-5	CASSLQQGYQETQYF	TGTGCCAGCTCGCTCCAACAGGGCTACCAAGAGACCCAGTACTTC
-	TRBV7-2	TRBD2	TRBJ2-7	CASSTGTSGGAQTYEQYF	TGTGCCAGCAGCACCGGGACTAGCGGGGGGGCCCAGACCTACGAGCAGTACTTC
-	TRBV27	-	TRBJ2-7	CASSNRDGAYEQYF	TGTGCCAGCAGTAACAGGGATGGGGCATACGAGCAGTACTTC
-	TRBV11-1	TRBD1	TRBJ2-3	CASSLEGGEADTQYF	TGTGCCAGCAGCTTAGAAGGGGGCGAGGCAGATACGCAGTATTTT
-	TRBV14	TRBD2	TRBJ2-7	CASSLGLAGFYEQYF	TGTGCCAGCAGCCTTGGACTAGCGGGATTCTACGAGCAGTACTTC
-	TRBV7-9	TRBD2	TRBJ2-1	CSSNVPPGLAEYNEQFF	TGTTCCAGCAACGTACCTCCGGGACTAGCGGAATACAATGAGCAGTTCTTC
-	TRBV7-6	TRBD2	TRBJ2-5	CASSPNPTSASETQYF	TGTGCCAGCAGCCCTAATCCCACTAGCGCGTCAGAGACCCAGTACTTC
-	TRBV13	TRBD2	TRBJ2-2	CASSLSLAAAAGELFF	TGTGCCAGCAGCTTAAGCCTAGCGGCCGCCGCCGGGGAGCTGTTTTTT
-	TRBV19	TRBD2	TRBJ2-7	CASSPAAGGIYEQYF	TGTGCCAGTAGTCCCGCGGCGGGGGGCATCTACGAGCAGTACTTC
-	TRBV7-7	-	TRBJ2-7	CASSLESGQGYEQYF	TGTGCCAGCAGCTTAGAGTCCGGGCAGGGGTACGAGCAGTACTTC
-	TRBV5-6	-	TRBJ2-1	CASSLALRQSYNEQFF	TGTGCCAGCAGCTTGGCCCTAAGACAGTCCTACAATGAGCAGTTCTTC
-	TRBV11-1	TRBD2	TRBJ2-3	CASSPGLHTDTQYF	TGTGCCAGCAGCCCGGGACTACACACAGATACGCAGTATTTT
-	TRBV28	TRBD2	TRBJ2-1	CASSFGTSGRNEQFF	TGTGCCAGCAGTTTCGGGACTAGCGGGAGAAATGAGCAGTTCTTC
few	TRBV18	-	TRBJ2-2	CASSPGVAVTGELFF	TGTGCCAGCTCCCCGGGGGTAGCGGTCACCGGGGAGCTGTTTTTT
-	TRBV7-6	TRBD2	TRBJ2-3	CASGLIAGGADTQYF	TGTGCCAGCGGACTAATAGCGGGAGGAGCAGATACGCAGTATTTT
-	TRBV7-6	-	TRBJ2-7	CASSLGSVYEQYF	TGTGCCAGCAGCTTGGGTAGCGTATACGAGCAGTACTTC
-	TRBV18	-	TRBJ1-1	CASSPDIHTEAFF	TGTGCCAGCTCACCAGACATACACACTGAAGCTTTCTTT
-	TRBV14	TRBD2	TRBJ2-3	CASSAGLAARDTQYF	TGTGCCAGCAGCGCGGGACTAGCGGCTCGAGATACGCAGTATTTT
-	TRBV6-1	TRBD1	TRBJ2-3	CASSAGQATGDTQYF	TGTGCCAGCAGCGCCGGACAGGCGACGGGAGATACGCAGTATTTT
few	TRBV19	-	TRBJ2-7	CASSIGTHEQYF	TGTGCCAGTAGTATAGGCACTCACGAGCAGTACTTC
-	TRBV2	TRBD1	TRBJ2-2	CASRTGLISGELFF	TGTGCCAGCAGGACAGGGCTCATTTCCGGGGAGCTGTTTTTT
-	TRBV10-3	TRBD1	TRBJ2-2	CAISEVQGATGELFF	TGTGCCATCAGTGAGGTACAGGGGGCGACCGGGGAGCTGTTTTTT
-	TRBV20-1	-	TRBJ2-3	CSAPITDTQYF	TGCAGTGCACCTATTACAGATACGCAGTATTTT
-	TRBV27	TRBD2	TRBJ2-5	CASSFYGGETQYF	TGTGCCAGCAGTTTCTACGGGGGGGAGACCCAGTACTTC
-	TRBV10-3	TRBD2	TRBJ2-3	CAISEPQGAAGGYTDTQYF	TGTGCCATCAGCGAACCACAAGGGGCAGCGGGAGGGTACACAGATACGCAGTATTTT
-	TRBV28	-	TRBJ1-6	CASSLRQGNNSPLHF	TGTGCCAGCAGTTTGAGGCAGGGAAATAATTCACCCCTCCACTTT
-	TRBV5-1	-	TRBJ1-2	CASSLATGGYGYTF	TGCGCCAGCAGCTTGGCCACCGGGGGATATGGCTACACCTTC
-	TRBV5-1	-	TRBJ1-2	CASSLQGANYGYTF	TGCGCCAGCAGCTTACAGGGAGCCAACTATGGCTACACCTTC
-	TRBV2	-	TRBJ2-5	CASNAWGVGETQYF	TGTGCCAGCAACGCCTGGGGGGTAGGGGAGACCCAGTACTTC
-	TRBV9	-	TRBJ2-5	CASSLRDTGTQETQYF	TGTGCCAGCAGCCTCCGGGACACGGGAACACAAGAGACCCAGTACTTC
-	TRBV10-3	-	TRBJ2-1	CAISGGEDLASNEQFF	TGTGCCATCAGTGGAGGAGAGGACTTAGCCTCCAATGAGCAGTTCTTC
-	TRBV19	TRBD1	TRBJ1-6	CASRTDRGIYSPLHF	TGTGCCAGTAGGACGGACAGGGGGATTTATTCACCCCTCCACTTT
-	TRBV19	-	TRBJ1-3	CASAIQGSGNTIYF	TGTGCCAGTGCAATCCAGGGCTCTGGAAACACCATATATTTT
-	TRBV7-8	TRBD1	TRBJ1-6	CASSSNDRGGNSPLHF	TGTGCCAGCAGCTCAAATGACAGGGGAGGTAATTCACCCCTCCACTTT
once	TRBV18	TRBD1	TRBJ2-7	CASSPRTGVPREQYF	TGTGCCAGCTCACCAAGGACAGGGGTCCCTCGCGAGCAGTACTTC
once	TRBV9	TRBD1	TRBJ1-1	CASSDLTGSKNTEAFF	TGTGCCAGCAGCGATCTGACAGGGAGTAAGAACACTGAAGCTTTCTTT
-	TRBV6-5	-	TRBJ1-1	CASTYRAPGTEAFF	TGTGCCAGCACCTACCGTGCCCCGGGGACTGAAGCTTTCTTT
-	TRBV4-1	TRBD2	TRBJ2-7	CASSPESSGDYEQYF	TGCGCCAGCAGCCCGGAATCTAGCGGAGATTACGAGCAGTACTTC
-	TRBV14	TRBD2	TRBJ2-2	CASSQRLAAMGTGELFF	TGTGCCAGCAGCCAGAGACTAGCGGCCATGGGAACCGGGGAGCTGTTTTTT
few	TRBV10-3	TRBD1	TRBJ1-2	CASQGGDRVNYGYTF	TGTGCCTCACAGGGGGGGGACAGGGTTAACTATGGCTACACCTTC
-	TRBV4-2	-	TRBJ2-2	CASSPIGEGELFF	TGTGCCAGCAGCCCAATTGGGGAGGGGGAGCTGTTTTTT
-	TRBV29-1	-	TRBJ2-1	CSVEDLRSEQFF	TGCAGCGTTGAAGATCTAAGGAGTGAGCAGTTCTTC
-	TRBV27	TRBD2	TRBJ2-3	CASSGLALSTDTQYF	TGTGCCAGCAGCGGACTAGCGCTAAGCACAGATACGCAGTATTTT
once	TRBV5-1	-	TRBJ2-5	CASSSPQEGGQETQYF	TGCGCCAGCAGCTCCCCGCAGGAGGGCGGGCAAGAGACCCAGTACTTC
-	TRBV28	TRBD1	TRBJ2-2	CASSLGQVLTPELFF	TGTGCCAGCAGTTTGGGACAGGTCCTGACGCCGGAGCTGTTTTTT
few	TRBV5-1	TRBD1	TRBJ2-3	CASSAGTGGWNTDTQYF	TGCGCCAGCAGCGCCGGGACAGGGGGCTGGAACACAGATACGCAGTATTTT
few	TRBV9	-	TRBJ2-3	CASSVAIDRTTDTQYF	TGTGCCAGCAGCGTAGCAATCGACAGGACCACAGATACGCAGTATTTT
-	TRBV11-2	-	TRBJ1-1	CASSSSDRMNTEAFF	TGTGCCAGCAGCTCATCTGACAGAATGAACACTGAAGCTTTCTTT
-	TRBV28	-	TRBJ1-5	CASSGPQGTGQPQHF	TGTGCCAGCAGCGGACCTCAGGGGACGGGTCAGCCCCAGCATTTT
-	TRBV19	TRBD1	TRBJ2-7	CASSIPGQGTYEQYF	TGTGCCAGTAGTATACCGGGACAGGGGACCTACGAGCAGTACTTC
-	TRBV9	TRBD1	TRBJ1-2	CASSSRQGNEGYGYTF	TGTGCCAGCAGCTCCCGACAGGGTAACGAAGGCTATGGCTACACCTTC
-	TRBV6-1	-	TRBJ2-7	CASSEDGGIHEQYF	TGTGCCAGCAGTGAAGATGGGGGCATCCACGAGCAGTACTTC